The 3 T cell receptor beta chains reported below all come from one sample, sequenced in a study of lymphopenia after photon versus proton radiotherapy. Here immunoSEQ multiplex PCR was the method, and the copy in TCRdb shows in-frame clones only, minus some. The sample yields approximately 160,000 clones, approximately 90% seen once. The material was peripheral blood, obtained from a patient treated with photon-based radiotherapy. All receptors derive from a man aged 45-60 years with gastric cancer.

For the CDR3, the DNA is TGCGCCAGCAGCTTGGCGGCGGGGGGCGGAGGGACTGAAGCTTTCTTT. Translated: CASSLAAGGGGTEAFF. The chain links TRBV5-1 to TRBJ1-1; tentatively, D is TRBD1 (6 bases). The length of the CDR3 is 16 residues. Germline loops: CDR1 SGHRS, CDR2 YFSETQ. V dropped 0 bases and J dropped 5 bases, with 17 bases sitting between them.

The chain has TRBV30 and TRBJ1-5; D remains unclear. Trimming took off 3 bases at V and 3 bases at J, with 12 bases between the two ends. Germline-derived CDR1 and CDR2 are GTSNPN and SVGIG (reference sequence). There are 14 residues in the CDR3. CDR3 region: CAWSVFGNNQPQHF. Written as DNA, the CDR3 is TGTGCCTGGAGCGTTTTCGGGAACAATCAGCCCCAGCATTTT.

V usage is TRBV28 and J usage is TRBJ2-6, with a weak D call TRBD2 (6 bases). Germline CDR1 MDHEN, CDR2 SYDVKM. This CDR3 contains 16 residues. V lost 4 bases and J 0 bases, leaving 10 bases between the germline ends. The CDR3 here is CASSYPGGSGANVLTF. The DNA for the CDR3 is TGTGCCAGCAGTTATCCCGGGGGCTCTGGGGCCAACGTCCTGACTTTC. The complete variable domain, with remaining parts taken from reference TRBV28 and TRBJ2-6, reads DVKVTQSSRYLVKRTGEKVFLECVQDMDHENMFWYRQDPGLGLRLIYFSYDVKMKEKGDIPEGYSVSREKKERFSLILESASTNQTSMYLCASSYPGGSGANVLTFGAGSRLTVL.